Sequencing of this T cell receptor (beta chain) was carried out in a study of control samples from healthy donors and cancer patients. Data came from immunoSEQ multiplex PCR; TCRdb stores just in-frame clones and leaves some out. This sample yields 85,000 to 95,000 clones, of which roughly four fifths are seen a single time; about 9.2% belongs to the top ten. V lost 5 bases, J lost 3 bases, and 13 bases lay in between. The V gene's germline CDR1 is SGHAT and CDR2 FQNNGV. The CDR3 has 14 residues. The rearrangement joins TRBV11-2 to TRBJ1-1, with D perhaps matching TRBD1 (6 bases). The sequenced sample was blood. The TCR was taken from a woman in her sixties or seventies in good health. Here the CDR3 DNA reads TGTGCCAGCAGCCCAGGACAGCGACACACTGAAGCTTTCTTT. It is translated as CASSPGQRHTEAFF.